A single sample gave rise to the 16 T cell receptor beta chains below, sequenced in a study of OX40 agonist ivuxolimab in advanced cancers. Here immunoSEQ multiplex PCR was the method, and the copy in TCRdb shows in-frame clones only, minus some. The data hold 35,000 to 45,000 clones, with about four fifths observed a single time. The sequencing used CD4+ or CD8+ T cells sorted from blood, collected in a trial of the OX40 agonist ivuxolimab. The receptors were sampled from an adult with an advanced solid tumor such as melanoma, head and neck, liver or kidney cancer.

In this sample, this clone turned up once. V usage is TRBV7-3 and J usage is TRBJ2-3; 8 nucleotides match TRBD2. Germline V gene lookup returns CDR1 SGHTA and CDR2 FQGTGA. There are 15 residues in the CDR3. V trimming: 5 bases; J trimming: 0 bases; junction bases outside the gene matches: 4. This chain's CDR3 is CASSQAGASTDTQYF. The CDR3 DNA is TGTGCCAGCAGCCAAGCGGGAGCAAGCACAGATACGCAGTATTTT.

V usage is TRBV5-4 and J usage is TRBJ2-5; 7 bases line up with TRBD2. The CDR3 contains 13 residues. V was clipped by 6 bases and J by 1 base; unmatched bases: 3. Germline values: CDR1 SGHNT, CDR2 YYREEE (reference sequence). Here the CDR3 DNA reads TGTGCCAGCACCCCGGGGGGCCAAGAGACCCAGTACTTC. It encodes CASTPGGQETQYF.

V gene TRBV5-4 combines with J gene TRBJ2-4; D is undetermined. The CDR3 is 15 residues long. Germline V gives CDR1 SGHNT, CDR2 YYREEE (reference sequence). V was pared by 2 bases and J by 6 bases, with 15 bases between. CDR3 amino acids: CASSLFDTSSNIQYF. Here the CDR3 DNA reads TGTGCCAGCAGCTTATTTGACACAAGTTCAAACATTCAGTACTTC.

The table lists this clone with a count of one. The chain joins TRBV9 to TRBJ1-3; D gene unclear. The CDR3 covers 17 residues. Germline V gene lookup returns CDR1 SGDLS and CDR2 YYNGEE. Trimming cost V 0 bases and J 0 bases, with 13 bases left between them. CDR3 nucleotides: TGTGCCAGCAGCGTAGCTTTGGTCCTGGGCTCTGGAAACACCATATATTTT. It specifies CASSVALVLGSGNTIYF.

This clone came up a few times. The chain is built from TRBV27 and TRBJ1-2, with D perhaps TRBD1 (5 bases). The ends were cut back, 2 bases at V and 6 bases at J, with 13 bases in the middle. Germline V CDR1 and CDR2: MNHEY, SMNVEV (reference sequence). The CDR3 runs 14 residues. The CDR3 sequence is CASSLGGSKDGYTF. Here the CDR3 DNA reads TGTGCCAGCAGTTTAGGGGGTTCTAAGGATGGCTACACCTTC.

This clone was counted a single time. This chain uses TRBV28 with TRBJ1-1; TRBD1 aligns across 7 bases. Germline CDR1 MDHEN, CDR2 SYDVKM. After removal of 4 bases from V and 0 bases from J, the junction contained 11 bases not matched to a gene. This CDR3 spans 17 amino acids. The CDR3 DNA follows: TGTGCCAGCAGTTCCAGATATTGGGACAGAATGAACACTGAAGCTTTCTTT. Amino acids: CASSSRYWDRMNTEAFF.

V and J are TRBV28 and TRBJ2-7; D not resolved. The CDR3 spans 16 residues. CDR1 and CDR2 from the germline V gene are MDHEN and SYDVKM. The V end lost 2 bases, the J end lost 0 bases, and 14 bases lay between the germline ends. The CDR3 region has the DNA TGTGCCAGCAGTTTAACCCAGATCGGAAGCTCCTACGAGCAGTACTTC. Its protein is CASSLTQIGSSYEQYF. The variable domain in full, completed from reference TRBV28 and TRBJ2-7, reads DVKVTQSSRYLVKRTGEKVFLECVQDMDHENMFWYRQDPGLGLRLIYFSYDVKMKEKGDIPEGYSVSREKKERFSLILESASTNQTSMYLCASSLTQIGSSYEQYFGPGTRLTVT.

This chain joins TRBV10-3 and TRBJ1-1; perhaps TRBD1 as D (5 bases). The CDR3 totals 14 residues. Germline V gene data show CDR1 as ENHRY and CDR2 as SYGVKD. Between the trimmed V and J ends, which lost 4 bases and 1 base, there was a span of 10 bases. The CDR3 region has the DNA TGTGCCATCAGTGGAATGGGGGGGAACACTGAAGCTTTCTTT. This encodes CAISGMGGNTEAFF.

By its share, this clone is medium-sized. The chain has TRBV2 and TRBJ2-7, with unresolved D. This CDR3 is built from 14 residues. The V gene lost 3 bases and the J gene lost 2 bases, with 11 bases spanning the gap. Germline values: CDR1 SNHLY, CDR2 FYNNEI. Here the CDR3 DNA reads TGTGCCAGCAGTGACCGGGTACATACCTACGAGCAGTACTTC. Residues: CASSDRVHTYEQYF. The entire variable domain, with the rest obtained from reference TRBV2 and TRBJ2-7, is as follows: EPEVTQTPSHQVTQMGQEVILRCVPISNHLYFYWYRQILGQKVEFLVSFYNNEISEKSEIFDDQFSVERPDGSNFTLKIRSTKLEDSAMYFCASSDRVHTYEQYFGPGTRLTVT.

V usage is TRBV6-5 and J usage is TRBJ2-1, with TRBD1 identical over 9 bases. Germline-derived CDR1 and CDR2 are MNHEY and SVGAGI. The ends lost 1 base at V and 5 bases at J; junction bases unmatched: 3. The CDR3 has 15 amino acids. CDR3 region: CASSYYGTGNNEQFF. Written as DNA, the CDR3 is TGTGCCAGCAGTTACTACGGGACAGGGAACAATGAGCAGTTCTTC.

On this clone itself: One end of the junction does not line up with germline, which may come from a read error. The chain joins TRBV5-6 to TRBJ2-5; 10 bases are shared with TRBD2. Per the germline V gene, CDR1 is SGHDT and CDR2 is YYEEEE. The CDR3 covers 16 residues. The CDR3 spells CAGSLDTSGAQETQYF. The CDR3 DNA follows: TGTGCCGGCAGCTTGGATACTAGCGGGGCACAAGAGACCCAGTACTTC.

The chain links TRBV10-3 to TRBJ1-1, with 7 bases aligning to TRBD1. V was clipped by 4 bases and J by 13 bases; unmatched bases: 18. Germline-derived CDR1 and CDR2 are ENHRY and SYGVKD. CDR3 length: 15 amino acids. CDR3 nucleotides: TGTGCCATCAGTGTCAGTTCAGTCCCGGGACAGCCGATTTTCTTT. Its protein is CAISVSSVPGQPIFF.

The rearrangement links TRBV7-9 to TRBJ2-1; D may match TRBD1 or TRBD2 (6 bases each). The CDR3 extends over 17 amino acids. Germline V gene sequence: CDR1 SEHNR, CDR2 FQNEAQ (reference sequence). Trimming cost V 1 base and J 6 bases, with 19 bases left between them. For the CDR3, the DNA is TGTGCCAGCAGCTTAGAGCGGTCGGTCGGGGGCGCCAATGAGCAGTTCTTC. Protein product: CASSLERSVGGANEQFF.

The chain combines TRBV19 with TRBJ1-5; D perhaps matches TRBD1 (6 bases). Germline V gene sequence: CDR1 LNHDA, CDR2 SQIVND (reference sequence). CDR3 size: 16 residues. V was trimmed by 4 bases and J by 2 bases, leaving 15 bases between them. The CDR3 protein is CASSKRGRGGNQPQHF. Written as DNA, the CDR3 is TGTGCCAGTAGTAAACGGGGCAGGGGAGGCAATCAGCCCCAGCATTTT.

V and J are TRBV21-1 and TRBJ1-1. TRBV21-1 has pseudogene status. There are 13 residues in the CDR3. The CDR3 nucleotides are TGTGCCAGCAGCAAAACTCTGGGCACTGAAGCTTTCTTT. This encodes CASSKTLGTEAFF.

This clone was detected only once. The chain carries TRBV5-4 and TRBJ1-1, with 7 bases that match TRBD1. This CDR3 is built from 15 residues. With 2 bases clipped from V and 3 bases from J, the junction kept 7 bases outside the gene matches. Germline CDR1 is SGHNT and CDR2 is YYREEE (reference sequence). CDR3 region: CASSLQGLVDTEAFF. The DNA of the CDR3 is TGTGCCAGCAGCTTACAGGGGCTCGTCGACACTGAAGCTTTCTTT.